A selection of T cell receptor beta chains follows, all from one sample in a study of T cells in Graves' hyperthyroidism and ophthalmopathy. TCRdb ran MiXCR on the multiplex PCR reads and lists one entry per CDR3 protein. This sample has 94,000 or so distinct CDR3 sequences; over 50% occur once, and the top ten carry 25% to 30%. The sequencing input was blood. These receptors all stem from a middle-aged woman with Graves' hyperthyroidism. Each CDR3 is given with its conserved first and last residue. The D gene is left open where the match is weak. Clone size is stated in some rows and not others, as once, few, many or a class when expanded.

TRBV7-9	TRBJ1-5	.	many	12	CASRSGNQPQHF
TRBV12-3/TRBV12-4	TRBJ2-7	TRBD1	many	16	CASSTAQPGQGEEQYF
TRBV13	TRBJ2-3	TRBD2	.	14	CASSLSGSGYTQYF
TRBV9	TRBJ1-4	.	.	11	CASSVGEALFF
TRBV10-3	TRBJ2-7	TRBD1	.	16	CAISVASGQRPYEQYF
TRBV20-1	TRBJ1-1	.	.	12	CSARDPGTEAFF
TRBV29-1	TRBJ1-1	TRBD1	.	13	CSVRGTENTEAFF
TRBV14	TRBJ2-5	TRBD2	.	14	CASSRLARQETQYF
TRBV29-1	TRBJ2-6	TRBD1	.	12	CSVEGGTGVLTF
TRBV20-1	TRBJ2-5	.	many	14	CSAPKMGAQETQYF
TRBV7-9	TRBJ2-5	.	.	11	CASSLGGDQYF
TRBV10-3	TRBJ1-1	TRBD1	many	14	CAITAGGRHTEAFF
TRBV6-6	TRBJ2-1	TRBD2	.	15	CATNSGRREGDEQFF
TRBV2	TRBJ1-2	TRBD1	.	15	CASSVRDRDDYGYTF
TRBV7-2	TRBJ1-6	.	.	16	CASSLRGANGNSPLHF
TRBV5-1	TRBJ2-5	.	few	10	CASSLLPQYF
TRBV10-3	TRBJ2-3	TRBD2	many	15	CAIRFGTSGTDTQYF
TRBV20-1	TRBJ2-6	.	medium-sized	14	CSAPSTSGANVLTF
TRBV7-8	TRBJ2-3	.	.	18	CASSLVSGTGGRTDTQYF
TRBV7-2	TRBJ1-1	TRBD1	many	13	CASTLTGGTEAFF
TRBV5-1	TRBJ1-1	.	few	15	CASSLKQGLGTEAFF
TRBV14	TRBJ2-1	.	.	15	CASSQVRDYYNEQFF
TRBV20-1	TRBJ1-2	.	once	11	CSAHPSGSYTF
TRBV30	TRBJ1-1	.	.	13	CACYYGGLIEAFF
TRBV20-1	TRBJ2-2	TRBD2	.	16	CSARDLGGSRVGELFF
TRBV7-8	TRBJ1-2	TRBD1	.	14	CASRRDRGLDGYTF
TRBV20-1	TRBJ2-6	.	.	14	CSASFYRAGQSEAF
TRBV9	TRBJ2-5	TRBD2	few	12	CASTGLAGDQYF
TRBV4-3	TRBJ2-2	.	many	15	CASSPLGGTNGELFF
TRBV7-8	TRBJ2-7	TRBD2	many	17	CASSSARLAGSYYEQYF
TRBV19	TRBJ1-1	.	many	14	CASSAGRRNTEAFF
TRBV25-1	TRBJ1-2	.	.	11	CASSGDYGYTF
TRBV25-1	TRBJ2-5	TRBD2	.	12	CAGTSGRETQYF
TRBV7-6	TRBJ2-7	.	many	15	CASSLGVGASYEQYF
TRBV20-1	TRBJ1-5	.	many	13	CSARWISNQPQHF
TRBV6-1	TRBJ1-2	.	many	12	CASSVQDYGYTF
TRBV25-1	TRBJ2-7	.	.	11	CASSEYNGQCF
TRBV20-1	TRBJ2-5	.	many	11	CSAREQKTQYF
TRBV11-1	TRBJ1-6	.	.	8	CASEAFHF
TRBV7-2	TRBJ2-7	.	.	16	CASSQAFGVATYEQYF
TRBV7-9	TRBJ2-7	TRBD1	.	13	CASSVGQEYEQYF
TRBV20-1	TRBJ2-7	TRBD2	.	14	CSARDQRGTYEQYF
TRBV29-1	TRBJ2-2	TRBD1	many	13	CSARGQGAGELFF
TRBV9	TRBJ1-4	TRBD1	.	17	CASSPTGGRIANEKLFF
TRBV20-1	TRBJ2-7	.	once	14	CSAIFGGTRNEQYF